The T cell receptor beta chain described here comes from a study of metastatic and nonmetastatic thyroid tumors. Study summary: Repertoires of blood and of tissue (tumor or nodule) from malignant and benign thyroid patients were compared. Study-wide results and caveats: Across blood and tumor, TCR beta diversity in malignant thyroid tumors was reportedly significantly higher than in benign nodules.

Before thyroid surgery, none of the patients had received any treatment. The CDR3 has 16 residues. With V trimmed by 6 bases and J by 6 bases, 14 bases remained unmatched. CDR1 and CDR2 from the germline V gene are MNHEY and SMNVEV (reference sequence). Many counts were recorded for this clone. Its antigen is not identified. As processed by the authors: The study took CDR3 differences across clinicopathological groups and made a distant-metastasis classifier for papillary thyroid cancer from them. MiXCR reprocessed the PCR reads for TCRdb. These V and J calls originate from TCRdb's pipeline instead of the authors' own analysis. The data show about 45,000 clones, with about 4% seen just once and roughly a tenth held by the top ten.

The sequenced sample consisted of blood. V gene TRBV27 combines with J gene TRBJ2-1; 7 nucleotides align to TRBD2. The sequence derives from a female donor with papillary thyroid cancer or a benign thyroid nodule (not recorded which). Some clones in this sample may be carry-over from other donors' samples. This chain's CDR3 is CASRPSGGSSGNEQFF. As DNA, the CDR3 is TGTGCCAGCAGGCCGTCTGGCGGGAGTTCGGGCAATGAGCAGTTCTTC.